This T cell receptor (beta chain) was profiled in a study of blood T cell repertoires in COVID-19 (dated by TCRdb to 2020 to 2021). Some background on the complete study: Samples covering the acute and convalescent phases of COVID-19 were provided by collaborators in the United States, Italy and Spain. The material from the prospective study consisted of cDNA or gDNA derived from T cells, B-cell-depleted T cells, or PBMCs. Deeply sampled blood TCRbeta repertoires from subjects exposed to, actively infected with, or recovered from COVID-19 were included in the dataset. The repertoires were released in a freely available public database intended as a resource for research on the immune response to SARS-CoV-2. Samples came from the ongoing ImmuneRACE study (first 160 participants) plus 1,254 subjects from 6 global collaborators. Nearly every sample came with metadata listing a de-identified subject ID, COVID-19 status, age in years and sex. Where available, HLA class I and class II types were taken from metadata supplied by the sample provider and were not determined by assay-based typing. What the work shows at the level of the full study, not this receptor alone: Clinical and demographic metadata were provided uncurated, with the amount varying by source and participant.

CDR1 and CDR2 are drawn from the germline V gene (reference sequence): GTSNPN, SVGIG. At the junction V is shortened by 2 bases and J by 8 bases; bases outside the gene matches: 10. The CDR3 runs 16 residues from the cysteine to the phenylalanine. The retained sequence is limited to the CDR3, 48 bases, with the frame set at the first base. In the prospective study, participants were about 18 to 95 years old, resided in approximately 25 geographic areas of the United States, and were enrolled through a virtual design. In the prospective study, cohorts were assigned on the basis of participant-reported clinical history obtained from a screening survey and a study questionnaire. For ImmuneRACE Cohort 3, a participant was defined as recovered based on two consecutive negative NP/OP PCR tests, clearance by a healthcare professional, or resolution of symptoms. Each participant in the prospective study had whole blood, serum and a nasopharyngeal or oropharyngeal swab collected by mobile phlebotomists. Participants in the prospective study had the option to provide additional blood draws and questionnaires over a roughly two-month period. Blood samples from the prospective study were shipped frozen or at room temperature prior to DNA extraction.

The immunoSEQ Assay, a bias-controlled multiplex PCR, was used to amplify TCRbeta CDR3 regions from genomic DNA. As for how the authors treated the data: The number of nucleated cells in each sample was estimated from the amplification of reference gene primers within the assay. To quantify the absolute abundance of each unique TCRbeta CDR3 rearrangement, sequence reads were collapsed and filtered. For each sample, productive Simpson clonality was calculated by taking the square root of Simpson's diversity index across productive rearrangements. Not all clones reach the TCRdb copy of this immuneACCESS table, which keeps in-frame sequences only. Checked studies attribute under half of the gap to unresolved V genes and leave the rest unexplained. The V and J calls and the clone size are those of that table, but D and trimming were determined from the DNA. In this sample the table shows about 380,000 clones, about 90% of which occur a single time. The ten largest clones capture 1.3% of the sample.

As to this clone: Its cognate antigen has yet to be identified. The sample holds no much larger clone one base away, and base qualities are not on file.

The clonotype was recovered from a young man who had recovered from COVID-19. Here the chain combines TRBV30 and TRBJ1-4; a stretch of 11 junction bases matches TRBD1. Sequenced material: PBMCs or T cells enriched from blood (not recorded which). The DNA is as follows: TGTGCCTGGAGTTCTTCGGGACAGGGGGTTAGGGAAAAACTGTTTTTT. Translated, this gives CAWSSSGQGVREKLFF.